This TCR beta chain was sequenced during a study of high-grade serous ovarian cancer treatment subgroups. In the study overall: Each sample yielded on average roughly 7,400 unique TCR beta rearrangements from roughly 15,000 reads. General study findings and limits: Without spatial data, bulk sequencing limits insight into HGSC tumor diversity. Repertoire similarity ranged about 0.095 to 0.8 between tumors of one patient.

Tumor tissue was taken before any definitive surgery or chemotherapy was given. A remark on this clone: Its antigen remains unknown.

Only in-frame clones appear in the TCRdb table, and some are missing; sequencing was by immunoSEQ multiplex PCR. There are about 11,000 clones in the sample; roughly 80% occur only once, and around 6.6% lies in the top ten. There are 12 residues in the CDR3. V lost 2 bases, J lost 8 bases, and 10 bases lay in between. In germline, CDR1 is SGHDT, CDR2 YYEEEE. Source material: tumor tissue. The chain carries TRBV5-6 and TRBJ1-2; D gene unclear. This clonotype originated in a human donor with high-grade serous ovarian cancer. The CDR3 reads CASSLGLPGYTF. The CDR3 region has the DNA TGTGCCAGCAGCTTAGGGTTGCCCGGCTACACCTTC. Looking up the rest from reference TRBV5-6 and TRBJ1-2 gives the full variable domain: DAGVTQSPTHLIKTRGQQVTLRCSPKSGHDTVSWYQQALGQGPQFIFQYYEEEERQRGNFPDRFSGHQFPNYSSELNVNALLLGDSALYLCASSLGLPGYTFGSGTRLTVV.